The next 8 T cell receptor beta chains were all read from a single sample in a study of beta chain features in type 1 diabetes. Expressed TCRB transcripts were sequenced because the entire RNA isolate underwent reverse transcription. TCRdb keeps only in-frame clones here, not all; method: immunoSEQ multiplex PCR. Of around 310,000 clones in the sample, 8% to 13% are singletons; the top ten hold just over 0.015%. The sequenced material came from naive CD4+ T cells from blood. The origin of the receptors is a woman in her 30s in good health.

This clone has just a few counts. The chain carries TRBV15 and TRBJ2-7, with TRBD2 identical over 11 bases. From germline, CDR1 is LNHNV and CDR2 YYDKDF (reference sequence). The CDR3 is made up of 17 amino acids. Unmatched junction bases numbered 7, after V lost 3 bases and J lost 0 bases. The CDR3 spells CATSSPGLAVDSYEQYF. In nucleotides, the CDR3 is TGTGCCACCAGCAGTCCGGGACTAGCGGTCGACTCCTACGAGCAGTACTTC.

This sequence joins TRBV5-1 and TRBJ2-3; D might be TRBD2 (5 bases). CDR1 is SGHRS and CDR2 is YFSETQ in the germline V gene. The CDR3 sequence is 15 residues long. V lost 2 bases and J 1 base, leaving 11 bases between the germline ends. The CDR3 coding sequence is TGCGCCAGCAGCTTTGGAAGCGGTCGCACAGATACGCAGTATTTT. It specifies CASSFGSGRTDTQYF. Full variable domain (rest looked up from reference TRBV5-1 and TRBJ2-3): KAGVTQTPRYLIKTRGQQVTLSCSPISGHRSVSWYQQTPGQGLQFLFEYFSETQRNKGNFPGRFSGRQFSNSRSEMNVSTLELGDSALYLCASSFGSGRTDTQYFGPGTRLTVL.

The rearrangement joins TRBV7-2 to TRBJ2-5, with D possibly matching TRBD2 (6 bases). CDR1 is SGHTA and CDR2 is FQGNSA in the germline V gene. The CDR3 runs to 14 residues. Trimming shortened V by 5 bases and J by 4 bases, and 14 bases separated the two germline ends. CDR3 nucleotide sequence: TGTGCCAGCAGCGTCCCGCGGGAACCAGAGACCCAGTACTTC. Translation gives CASSVPREPETQYF.

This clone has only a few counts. The CDR3 coding sequence is TGTGCCACCAGCAGAGCGAGAGGGAGGGCCCAAGAGACCCAGTACTTC. As protein: CATSRARGRAQETQYF. The chain has TRBV15 and TRBJ2-5; TRBD2 aligns across 7 bases. CDR1 and CDR2 (germline): LNHNV, YYDKDF (reference sequence). V lost 1 base, J lost 1 base, and 6 bases stayed unmatched. The CDR3 runs to 16 residues.

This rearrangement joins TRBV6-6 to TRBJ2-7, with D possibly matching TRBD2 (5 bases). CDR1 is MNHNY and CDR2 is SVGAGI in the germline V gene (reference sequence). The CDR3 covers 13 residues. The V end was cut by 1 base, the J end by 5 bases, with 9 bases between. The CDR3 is CASSYFQEDEQYF. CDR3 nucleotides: TGTGCCAGCAGTTACTTCCAGGAGGACGAGCAGTACTTC.

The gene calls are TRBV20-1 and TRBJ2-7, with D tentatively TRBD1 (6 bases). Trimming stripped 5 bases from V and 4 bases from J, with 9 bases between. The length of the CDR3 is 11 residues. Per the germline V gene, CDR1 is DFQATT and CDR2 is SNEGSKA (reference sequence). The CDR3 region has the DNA TGCAGTGCTTGGGACAAGTACGAGCAGTACTTC. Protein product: CSAWDKYEQYF.

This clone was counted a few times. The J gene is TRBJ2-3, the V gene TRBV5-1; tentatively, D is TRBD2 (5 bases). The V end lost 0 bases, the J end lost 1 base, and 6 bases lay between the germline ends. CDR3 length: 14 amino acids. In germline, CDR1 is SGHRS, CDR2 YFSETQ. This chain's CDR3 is CASSLGTGTDTQYF. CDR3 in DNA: TGCGCCAGCAGCTTGGGGACTGGCACAGATACGCAGTATTTT.

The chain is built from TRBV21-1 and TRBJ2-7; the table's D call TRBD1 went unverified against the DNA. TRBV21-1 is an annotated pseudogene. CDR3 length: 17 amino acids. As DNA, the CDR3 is TGTGCCAGCAGCTTCCGAAGAGGACAGGGGGAAGCCTACGAGCAGTACTTC. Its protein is CASSFRRGQGEAYEQYF.